The following is a T cell receptor (beta chain) sequence with its context. Its target is unknown. Expressed TCRB transcripts were sequenced after all isolated RNA was converted to cDNA. Sequencing used immunoSEQ multiplex PCR; TCRdb keeps in-frame clones, though not all of them. The sample yields 250,000 or so clones, roughly 13% seen once. Sorting of CD4+ naive, central memory, regulatory and stem cell-like memory cells was performed via CD45RO/CCR7/CD25/CD127/CD95/CD27. The source of the sample is a study of beta chain features in type 1 diabetes. General study points: PCR might show a preference for shorter templates, equally across patients and controls. In every one of the four CD4+ subsets, TCRB CDR3s were moderately but significantly shorter in Type 1 diabetes patients. TCRB rearrangement may or may not be influenced by HLA type; here this remained unresolved. Researchers reported that naive, central memory and Treg TCRB repertoires appeared more similar in patients than in healthy donors.

CDR3 length equals 14 residues. Trimming shortened V by 0 bases and J by 6 bases, and 11 bases separated the two germline ends. Germline V gene data show CDR1 as MNHNY and CDR2 as SVGAGI (reference sequence). This TCR came from a man aged 25-45 years with type 1 diabetes. The sequencing input was naive CD4+ T cells from blood. The genes are TRBV6-6 and TRBJ1-2; no firm D call. The CDR3 reads CASSYSWQVDGYTF. CDR3 nucleotide sequence: TGTGCCAGCAGTTACTCGTGGCAGGTCGATGGCTACACCTTC.